This TCR beta chain stems from a study of T cells expressing NK-cell markers. Germline CDR1 and CDR2: SGHTA and FQGNSA. The CDR3 runs to 16 residues. TCRdb re-called the 5' RACE reads, yielding one record per CDR3 amino acid sequence without DNA. This sample's table reports about 260,000 distinct CDR3 sequences. The V call is TRBV7-2, the J call TRBJ2-5. Sequencing was done on a sample of blood T cells: a sorted CD56 or NKG2C T cell subset, CD4+ or CD8+ T cells, or bulk PBMC T cells (not recorded which). This receptor was taken from a man in his late teens or twenties in good health. The CDR3 here is CASSLALRGRQETQYF. Complete variable domain (other parts from reference TRBV7-2 and TRBJ2-5): GAGVSQSPSNKVTEKGKDVELRCDPISGHTALYWYRQSLGQGLEFLIYFQGNSAPDKSGLPSDRFSAERTGGSVSTLTIQRTQQEDSAVYLCASSLALRGRQETQYFGPGTRLLVL.